This TCR beta chain is from a study of cytomegalovirus exposure and HLA in healthy donors. Both 60 Vbeta primers and 13 Jbeta primers went into the PCR. Measured with immunoSEQ multiplex PCR; TCRdb has only the in-frame clones, and not every one. Altogether approximately 130,000 clones are present, roughly 85% being singletons, with the ten largest covering 1.5% to 1.7%. Germline V lookup: CDR1 SGHNT, CDR2 YYREEE (reference sequence). Deletions cut 0 bases from V and 6 bases from J, with 6 bases between. CDR3 length: 13 amino acids. The chain is built from TRBV5-4 and TRBJ1-4; maybe TRBD1 (6 bases). Source material: PBMCs. The TCR comes from a man aged 35 to 55 in good health and CMV-seronegative. The CDR3 nucleotides read TGTGCCAGCAGCTTGGACAGGGATGAAAAACTGTTTTTT. Residues: CASSLDRDEKLFF.